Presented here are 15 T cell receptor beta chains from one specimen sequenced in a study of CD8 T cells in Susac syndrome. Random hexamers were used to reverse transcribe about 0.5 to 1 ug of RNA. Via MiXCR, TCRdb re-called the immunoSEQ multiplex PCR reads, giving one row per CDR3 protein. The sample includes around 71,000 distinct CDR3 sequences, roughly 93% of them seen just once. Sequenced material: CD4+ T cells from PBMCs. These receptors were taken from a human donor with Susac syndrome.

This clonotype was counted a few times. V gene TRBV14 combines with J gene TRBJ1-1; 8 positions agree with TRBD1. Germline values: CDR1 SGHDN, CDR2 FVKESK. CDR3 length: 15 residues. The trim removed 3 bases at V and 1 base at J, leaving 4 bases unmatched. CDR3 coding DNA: TGTGCCAGCAGCCATCTGGGGACAGGGAACACTGAAGCTTTCTTT. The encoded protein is CASSHLGTGNTEAFF.

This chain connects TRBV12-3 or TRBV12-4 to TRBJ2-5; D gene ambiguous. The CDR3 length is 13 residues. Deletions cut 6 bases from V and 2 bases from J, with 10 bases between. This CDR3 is CASSTGYQETQYF. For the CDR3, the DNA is TGTGCCAGCAGCACCGGATATCAAGAGACCCAGTACTTC.

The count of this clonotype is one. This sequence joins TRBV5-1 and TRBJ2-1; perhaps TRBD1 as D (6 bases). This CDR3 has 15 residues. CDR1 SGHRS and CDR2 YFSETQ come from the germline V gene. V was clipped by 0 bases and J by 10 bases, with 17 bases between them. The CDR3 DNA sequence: TGCGCCAGCAGCTTGGGGACAGTCCTATACAGCGAGCAGTTCTTC. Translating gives CASSLGTVLYSEQFF.

CDR3 sequence reads: CASSLSIRTDTQYF. The CDR3 DNA follows: TGTGCCAGCTCACTCTCCATCCGCACAGATACGCAGTATTTT. The V call is TRBV18, the J call TRBJ2-3; D ambiguous. V was cut by 4 bases and J by 1 base, with 9 bases left in between. Germline loops: CDR1 KGHSH, CDR2 LQKENI. This CDR3 has 14 amino acids.

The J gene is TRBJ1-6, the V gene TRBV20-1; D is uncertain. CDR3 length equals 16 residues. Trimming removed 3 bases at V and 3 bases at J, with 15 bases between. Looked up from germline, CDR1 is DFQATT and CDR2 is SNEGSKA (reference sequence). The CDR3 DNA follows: TGCAGTGCTAGTCTCGACCCCGCCGGCTATAATTCACCCCTCCACTTT. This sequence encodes CSASLDPAGYNSPLHF.

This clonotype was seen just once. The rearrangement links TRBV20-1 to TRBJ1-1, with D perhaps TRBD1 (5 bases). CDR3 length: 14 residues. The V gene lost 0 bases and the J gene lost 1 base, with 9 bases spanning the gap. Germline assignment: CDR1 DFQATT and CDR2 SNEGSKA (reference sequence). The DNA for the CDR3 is TGCAGTGCTAGAGAGGGGAGGGGGAACACTGAAGCTTTCTTT. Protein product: CSAREGRGNTEAFF.

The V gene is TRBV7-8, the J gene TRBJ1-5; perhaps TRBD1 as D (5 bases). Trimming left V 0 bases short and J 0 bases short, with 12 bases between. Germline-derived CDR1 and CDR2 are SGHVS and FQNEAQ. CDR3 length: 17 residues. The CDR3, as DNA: TGTGCCAGCAGCTTAGCCTTTGGGGGGTATAGCAATCAGCCCCAGCATTTT. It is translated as CASSLAFGGYSNQPQHF.

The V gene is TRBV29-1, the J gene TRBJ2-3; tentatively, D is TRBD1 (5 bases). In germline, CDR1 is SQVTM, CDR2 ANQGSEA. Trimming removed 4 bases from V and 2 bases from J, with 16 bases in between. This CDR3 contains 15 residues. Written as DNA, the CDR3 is TGCAGCGTTGGTTGGGGCACCAGGCCCACAGATACGCAGTATTTT. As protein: CSVGWGTRPTDTQYF.

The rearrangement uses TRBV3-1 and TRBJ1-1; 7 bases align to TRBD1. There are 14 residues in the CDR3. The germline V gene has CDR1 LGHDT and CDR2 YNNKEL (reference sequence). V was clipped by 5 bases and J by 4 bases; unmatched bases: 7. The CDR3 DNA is TGTGCCAGCAGCTGGGACAGAGGGGGCACTGAAGCTTTCTTT. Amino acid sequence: CASSWDRGGTEAFF.

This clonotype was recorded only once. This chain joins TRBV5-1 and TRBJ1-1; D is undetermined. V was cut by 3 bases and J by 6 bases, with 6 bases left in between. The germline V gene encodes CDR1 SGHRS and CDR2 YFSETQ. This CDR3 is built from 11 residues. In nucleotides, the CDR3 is TGCGCCAGCAGCTCCGGTGCTGAAGCTTTCTTT. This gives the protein CASSSGAEAFF. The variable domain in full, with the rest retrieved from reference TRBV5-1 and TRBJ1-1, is KAGVTQTPRYLIKTRGQQVTLSCSPISGHRSVSWYQQTPGQGLQFLFEYFSETQRNKGNFPGRFSGRQFSNSRSEMNVSTLELGDSALYLCASSSGAEAFFGQGTRLTVV.

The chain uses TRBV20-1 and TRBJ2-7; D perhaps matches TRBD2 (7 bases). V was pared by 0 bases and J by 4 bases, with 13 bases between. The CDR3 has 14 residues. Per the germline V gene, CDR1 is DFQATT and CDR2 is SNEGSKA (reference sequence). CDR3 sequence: CSARDWGGPYEQYF. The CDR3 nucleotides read TGCAGTGCTAGAGATTGGGGGGGGCCTTACGAGCAGTACTTC.

CDR3 sequence (DNA): TGCGCCAGCAGCCGCCGATCGACAGGCACAGATACGCAGTATTTT. Residues: CASSRRSTGTDTQYF. The chain has TRBV5-1 and TRBJ2-3, with a possible D match to TRBD1 (5 bases). Deletions cut 4 bases from V and 1 base from J, with 13 bases between. The V gene's germline CDR1 is SGHRS and CDR2 YFSETQ. This CDR3 is 15 amino acids long.

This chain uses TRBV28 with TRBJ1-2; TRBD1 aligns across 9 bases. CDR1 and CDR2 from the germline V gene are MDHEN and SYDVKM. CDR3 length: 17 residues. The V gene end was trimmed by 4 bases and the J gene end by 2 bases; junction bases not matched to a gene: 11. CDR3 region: CASSSPGTGIGNYGYTF. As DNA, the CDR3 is TGTGCCAGCAGTTCCCCCGGGACAGGGATAGGAAACTATGGCTACACCTTC.

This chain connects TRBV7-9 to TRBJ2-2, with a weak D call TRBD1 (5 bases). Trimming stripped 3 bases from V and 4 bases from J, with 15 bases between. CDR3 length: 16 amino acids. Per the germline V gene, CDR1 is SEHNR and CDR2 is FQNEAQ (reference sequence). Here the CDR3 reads CASSFGRAEITGELFF. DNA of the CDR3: TGTGCCAGCAGCTTCGGCAGGGCCGAGATCACCGGGGAGCTGTTTTTT.

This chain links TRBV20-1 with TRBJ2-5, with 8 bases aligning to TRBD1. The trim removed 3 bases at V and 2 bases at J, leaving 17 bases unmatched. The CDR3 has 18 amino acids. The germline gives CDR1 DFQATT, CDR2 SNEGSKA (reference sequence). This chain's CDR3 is CSASRPGTGQSPQETQYF. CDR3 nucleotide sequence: TGCAGTGCTAGTCGTCCGGGGACAGGCCAAAGCCCGCAAGAGACCCAGTACTTC.